This T cell receptor beta chain was documented in a study of blood T cells in healthy people across ages. Alongside a J-beta primer mix, a sample-barcoded 5' primer served in a second PCR lasting about 6 to 11 cycles. TCRdb used MiXCR to reprocess the 5' RACE reads, holding one entry per CDR3 protein. Found here are 720,000 or so distinct CDR3 sequences, roughly 43% of them singletons; the top ten hold 25% to 35%. Germline V gives CDR1 MNHEY, CDR2 SMNVEV (reference sequence). The CDR3 covers 16 residues. Isolation per sample recovered at least 7 million PBMCs. Concerning this clonotype: Its antigen is undetermined.

Study results and caveats: Versus aged donors, long-lived donors had higher diversity and more naive CD4+ cells.

V usage is TRBV27 and J usage is TRBJ2-5; 7 bases align to TRBD1. The J call may not be correct, given that the DNA end is closer to TRBJ2-7. Material: blood. The sequence was obtained from a man older than 75 in good health. CDR3 in amino acids: CASSSDRSHRGYEQYF. DNA for the CDR3: TGTGCCAGCAGCTCCGACAGGAGTCACAGGGGCTACGAGCAGTACTTC.